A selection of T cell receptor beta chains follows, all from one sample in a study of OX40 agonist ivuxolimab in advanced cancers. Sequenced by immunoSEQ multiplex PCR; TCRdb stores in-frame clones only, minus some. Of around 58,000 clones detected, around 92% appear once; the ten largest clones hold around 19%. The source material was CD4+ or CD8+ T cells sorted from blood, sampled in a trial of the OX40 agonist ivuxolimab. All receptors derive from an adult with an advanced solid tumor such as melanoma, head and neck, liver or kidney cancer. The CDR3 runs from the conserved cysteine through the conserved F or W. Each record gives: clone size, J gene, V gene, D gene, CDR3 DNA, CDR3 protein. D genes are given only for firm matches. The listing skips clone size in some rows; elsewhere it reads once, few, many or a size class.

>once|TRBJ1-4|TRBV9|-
TGTGCCAGCAGCGCATCCCAGGAGGAAAAACTGTTTTTT
CASSASQEEKLFF
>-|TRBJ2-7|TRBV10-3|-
TGTGCCATCAGTGAACGTGGACACCCATACGAGCAGTACTTC
CAISERGHPYEQYF
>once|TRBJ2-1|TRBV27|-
TGTGCCAGCAATCCCCTCGGACAGTACAATGAGCAGTTCTTC
CASNPLGQYNEQFF
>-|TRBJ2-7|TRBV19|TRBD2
TGTGCCAGTAGTATAGATGCGGGGGGCCGGTCCTACGAGCAGTACTTC
CASSIDAGGRSYEQYF
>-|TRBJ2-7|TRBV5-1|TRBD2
TGCGCCAGCAGCTTCGGACTAGCATACGAGCAGTACTTC
CASSFGLAYEQYF
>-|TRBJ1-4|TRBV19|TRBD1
TGTGCCACCCGACAGGGTAGTCTGTTTTTT
CATRQGSLFF
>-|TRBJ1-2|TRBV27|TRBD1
TGTGCCAGCAGTACTCTACAGGGGGCAGACTATGGCTACACCTTC
CASSTLQGADYGYTF
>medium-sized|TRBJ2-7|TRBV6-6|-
TGTGCCAGCAGTTACTCGACAGGATACGAGCAGTACTTC
CASSYSTGYEQYF
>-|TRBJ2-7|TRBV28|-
TGTGCCAGCAGTTTATCCCCTGACGCAAGGAGCTCCTACGAGCAGTACTTC
CASSLSPDARSSYEQYF
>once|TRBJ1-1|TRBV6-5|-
TGTGCCAGCAGTTACGGAGTTGAAGCTTTCTTT
CASSYGVEAFF
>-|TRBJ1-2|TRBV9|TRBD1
TGTGCCAGCAGCGTAGCGAGGGGGCCAGACGCCCGGGGCTACACCTTC
CASSVARGPDARGYTF
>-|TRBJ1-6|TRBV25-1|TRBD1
TGTGCCAGCAGTGGACCGGGACAGGGGGCTTCACCCCTCCACTTT
CASSGPGQGASPLHF
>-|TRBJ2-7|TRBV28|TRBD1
TGTGCCAGCAGAAATGGACAGGGATCGCAGCAGTACTTC
CASRNGQGSQQYF
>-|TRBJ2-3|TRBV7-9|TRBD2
TGTGCCAGCAGCCCTAGACTAGCGAACACAGATACGCAGTATTTT
CASSPRLANTDTQYF
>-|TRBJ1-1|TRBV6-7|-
TGTGCCAGCAGTTACCACCACAGGGTCGAAGCTTTCTTT
CASSYHHRVEAFF
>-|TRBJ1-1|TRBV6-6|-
TGTGCCAGCAGTTGGACATTGAACACTGAAGCTTTCTTT
CASSWTLNTEAFF
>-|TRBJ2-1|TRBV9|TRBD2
TGTGCCAGCAGCGGGACTAGCGGGGCAAATGAGCAGTTCTTC
CASSGTSGANEQFF
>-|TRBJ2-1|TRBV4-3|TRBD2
TGCGCCAGCAGCGGATTGTCAGGGACTAGCGGGAGGGCCTCATACAATGAGCAGTTCTTC
CASSGLSGTSGRASYNEQFF
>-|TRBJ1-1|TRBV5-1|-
TGCGCCAGCAGCGGAGGGGGGGCGCTTTTCGGTGGTATGGACACTGAAGCTTTCTTT
CASSGGGALFGGMDTEAFF
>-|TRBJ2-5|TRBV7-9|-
TGTGCCAGCAGCGCACAGGGATCGAGGTACCAAGAGACCCAGTACTTC
CASSAQGSRYQETQYF
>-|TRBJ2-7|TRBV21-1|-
TGTGCCAGCTCGAAGGAGGGAGTGGGCTCCTACGAGCAGTACTTC
CASSKEGVGSYEQYF
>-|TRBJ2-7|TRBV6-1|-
TGTGCCAGCGTCACTGGACTGAGCTACGAGCAGTACTTC
CASVTGLSYEQYF
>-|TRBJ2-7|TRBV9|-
TGTGCCAGCAGCCCCTTCATGGACAGCTCCTACGAGCAGTACTTC
CASSPFMDSSYEQYF
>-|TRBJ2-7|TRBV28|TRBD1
TGTGCCAGCAGTTTATCTACAGGGGGCTGGACTGGGCAGTACTTC
CASSLSTGGWTGQYF
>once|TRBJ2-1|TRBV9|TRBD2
TGTGCCAGCAGCGGGATAGCGGGAGCCCGGGTCCCACAGTTCTTC
CASSGIAGARVPQFF
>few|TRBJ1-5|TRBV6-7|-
TGTGCCAGCAGTTATTTTGACAGTTATCGCAATCAGCCCCAGCATTTT
CASSYFDSYRNQPQHF
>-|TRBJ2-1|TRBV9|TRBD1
TGTGCCAGCACCCCCGGTCGGACAGGGCAGTACAATGAGCAGTTCTTC
CASTPGRTGQYNEQFF
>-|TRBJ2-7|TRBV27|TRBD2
TGTGCCAGCAGTTTATCCACCCTCGGGAGGCGGGAGCAGTACTTC
CASSLSTLGRREQYF
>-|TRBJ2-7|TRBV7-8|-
TGTGCCAGCAGCTCCGGGGGGCTTCCCTACGAACAGTACTTC
CASSSGGLPYEQYF
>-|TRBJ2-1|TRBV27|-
TGTGCCAGCAGTTTTTCGCCCGAGTTTGTCTACAATGAGCAGTTCTTC
CASSFSPEFVYNEQFF